The 10 T cell receptor beta chains reported below all come from one sample, sequenced in a study of T cell responses to AZD1222 COVID-19 vaccine. Assay: immunoSEQ multiplex PCR; the TCRdb copy retains only in-frame clones and omits some. The sample contains 140,000 to 150,000 clones, around 92% of which appear only once. The sequencing here drew on peripheral blood, taken 28 days after the second AZD1222 dose. The receptors originated from an adult who received the AZD1222 COVID-19 vaccine.

This clone was seen once. The CDR3 here is CASTSQTSGQETQYF. The CDR3 region has the DNA TGTGCCAGTACCTCCCAAACTAGCGGACAAGAGACCCAGTACTTC. The chain carries TRBV2 and TRBJ2-5; 8 bases line up with TRBD2. The CDR3 spans 15 residues. Germline CDR1 SNHLY, CDR2 FYNNEI. Trimming cost V 9 bases and J 2 bases; bases outside gene matches: 11.

This sequence joins TRBV24-1 and TRBJ1-5; D remains ambiguous. CDR1 KGHDR and CDR2 SFDVKD come from the germline V gene. The length of the CDR3 is 17 residues. V was pared by 5 bases and J by 3 bases, with 19 bases between. CDR3 nucleotides: TGTGCCACCAGTGCCCCGGCAGCCCAATCGCACAATCAGCCCCAGCATTTT. Its translation is CATSAPAAQSHNQPQHF.

This chain joins TRBV6-5 and TRBJ2-7; TRBD1 might be the D (6 bases). Looked up from germline, CDR1 is MNHEY and CDR2 is SVGAGI. CDR3 length equals 13 residues. V shed 4 bases and J shed 5 bases, with 12 bases lying between them. This CDR3 is CASSFRTGNEQYF. As DNA, the CDR3 is TGTGCCAGCAGTTTCCGTACAGGGAACGAGCAGTACTTC.

The gene calls are TRBV11-2 and TRBJ2-7; no clear D gene. The length of the CDR3 is 14 residues. Germline V gene lookup returns CDR1 SGHAT and CDR2 FQNNGV. The V gene lost 5 bases and the J gene lost 2 bases, with 13 bases spanning the gap. CDR3 DNA: TGTGCCAGCAGCCTCCACACCCGGGCCTACGAGCAGTACTTC. It specifies CASSLHTRAYEQYF.

V gene TRBV12-3 or TRBV12-4 combines with J gene TRBJ1-2; D remains unclear. Between the trimmed V and J ends, which lost 2 bases and 5 bases, there was a span of 9 bases. The CDR3 spans 13 residues. CDR3 DNA: TGTGCCAGCAGTTTAACGCCGGGATATGGCTACACCTTC. Protein: CASSLTPGYGYTF.

Details on this clone: Other DNA sequences from this sample encode an identical CDR3 as well. The V call is TRBV27, the J call TRBJ1-3; no clear D. The length of the CDR3 is 15 residues. Germline CDR1 is MNHEY and CDR2 is SMNVEV (reference sequence). Trimming removed 3 bases from V and 0 bases from J, with 9 bases in between. The CDR3 nucleotides are TGTGCCAGCAGTTTGAGAGGAAGCTCTGGAAACACCATATATTTT. This gives the protein CASSLRGSSGNTIYF.

The chain couples TRBV9 to TRBJ1-1; D unclear. CDR3 size: 14 residues. With 0 bases removed from V and 0 bases from J, the gap between germline ends came to 6 bases. Germline lookup yields CDR1 SGDLS and CDR2 YYNGEE. The CDR3 sequence: CASSVADMNTEAFF. CDR3 nucleotide sequence: TGTGCCAGCAGCGTAGCAGACATGAACACTGAAGCTTTCTTT.

This chain uses TRBV24-1 with TRBJ1-1; D gene ambiguous. Trimming shortened V by 7 bases and J by 1 base, and 9 bases separated the two germline ends. Germline V gives CDR1 KGHDR, CDR2 SFDVKD. This CDR3 has 13 amino acids. In DNA, the CDR3 is TGTGCCACCAGGCCGGCCTCGAACACTGAAGCTTTCTTT. It is translated as CATRPASNTEAFF.

The genes are TRBV18 and TRBJ1-2; a possible D gene is TRBD1 (5 bases). Per the germline V gene, CDR1 is KGHSH and CDR2 is LQKENI. Trimming removed 3 bases at V and 0 bases at J, with 11 bases between. The CDR3 length is 15 residues. CDR3 sequence (DNA): TGTGCCAGCTCACCTGAGACAGATCCTAACTATGGCTACACCTTC. Protein: CASSPETDPNYGYTF.

The chain is built from TRBV2 and TRBJ2-5, with D perhaps matching TRBD1 (6 bases). With 7 bases removed from V and 9 bases from J, the gap between germline ends came to 15 bases. Germline-derived CDR1 and CDR2 are SNHLY and FYNNEI. The CDR3 consists of 12 residues. CDR3 nucleotides: TGTGCCAGCATGGAGCGTCCAGGGGCCCAGTACTTC. Protein: CASMERPGAQYF. Full variable domain (missing parts from reference TRBV2 and TRBJ2-5): EPEVTQTPSHQVTQMGQEVILRCVPISNHLYFYWYRQILGQKVEFLVSFYNNEISEKSEIFDDQFSVERPDGSNFTLKIRSTKLEDSAMYFCASMERPGAQYFGPGTRLLVL.